What follows are 19 T cell receptor beta chains derived from one specimen sequenced in a study of PD-1 blockade in classical Hodgkin lymphoma. Time point indicated: cycle 4 day 1 (C4D1), after more than five weeks of nivolumab. All trial patients relapsed after autologous stem cell transplantation. Purified CD4+ T cells were obtained from thawed PBMCs through magnetic negative selection. Assay used: immunoSEQ multiplex PCR; TCRdb lists only in-frame clones, some missing. Of tens of thousands of clones listed, 80% are singletons. The sequencing here drew on CD4+ T cells from blood, taken before the fourth cycle of nivolumab. These receptors originate from a human donor with classical Hodgkin lymphoma.

The CDR3 coding sequence is TGTGCCAGCAGCAAAGAGGCCCGGACAGGTCGATCTAACTATGGCTACACCTTC. This gives the protein CASSKEARTGRSNYGYTF. V and J are TRBV21-1 and TRBJ1-2; the table's D call, TRBD1, was not checked against the DNA. TRBV21-1 is described as a pseudogene. The CDR3 contains 18 residues.

This clone was seen only once. This rearrangement joins TRBV6-6 to TRBJ2-2, with a weak D call TRBD2 (6 bases). This CDR3 contains 14 residues. V shed 2 bases and J shed 5 bases, with 9 bases lying between them. CDR1 MNHNY and CDR2 SVGAGI come from the germline V gene (reference sequence). Written as DNA, the CDR3 is TGTGCCAGCAGTTACGACCGGGGGACCGGGGAGCTGTTTTTT. Protein sequence: CASSYDRGTGELFF.

By sample fraction, this clone is medium-sized. V gene TRBV27 combines with J gene TRBJ1-2, with D possibly matching TRBD1 (6 bases). Looked up from germline, CDR1 is MNHEY and CDR2 is SMNVEV (reference sequence). V was pared by 4 bases and J by 6 bases, with 15 bases between. This CDR3 region has 14 residues. The CDR3 reads CASSSLTGINGYTF. The CDR3 region has the DNA TGTGCCAGCAGTTCCCTTACAGGGATCAATGGCTACACCTTC.

This chain uses TRBV7-9 with TRBJ1-5, with a weak D call TRBD1 (6 bases). V shed 2 bases and J shed 5 bases, with 13 bases lying between them. This CDR3 is 15 amino acids long. Germline V gene data show CDR1 as SEHNR and CDR2 as FQNEAQ (reference sequence). The CDR3 spells CASSLRGGADQPQHF. The CDR3 DNA is TGTGCCAGCAGCTTAAGAGGGGGGGCAGATCAGCCCCAGCATTTT.

V usage is TRBV7-2 and J usage is TRBJ2-1, with a weak D call TRBD1 (5 bases). The CDR3 extends over 14 amino acids. The germline V and J ends were trimmed by 5 bases and 4 bases, with 12 bases remaining between them. Per the germline V gene, CDR1 is SGHTA and CDR2 is FQGNSA. Here the CDR3 DNA reads TGTGCCAGCAGCCCTCCGGACACTTACAATGAGCAGTTCTTC. Translated: CASSPPDTYNEQFF.

CDR3 nucleotides: TGTGCCAGCAGCGCGCAGGGGGGCACTAATGAAAAACTGTTTTTT. It codes for CASSAQGGTNEKLFF. V gene TRBV7-2 combines with J gene TRBJ1-4; 7 bases line up with TRBD1. J gave up 2 bases and V 5 bases, and 5 bases lay outside the gene matches. The CDR3 runs 15 residues. Germline CDR1 SGHTA, CDR2 FQGNSA.

This clone has only one observation. The chain joins TRBV10-2 to TRBJ1-4; no clear D gene. The length of the CDR3 is 13 residues. Germline V gives CDR1 WSHSY, CDR2 SAAADI. V shed 6 bases and J shed 7 bases, with 12 bases lying between them. The CDR3 protein is CASRNLGIEKLFF. CDR3 in DNA: TGCGCCAGCAGAAATTTGGGGATTGAAAAACTGTTTTTT.

The chain employs TRBV5-1 and TRBJ2-2; the D call may be TRBD1 or TRBD2 (6 bases each). V was shortened by 6 bases and J by 0 bases, with 12 bases between the two germline ends. Per the germline V gene, CDR1 is SGHRS and CDR2 is YFSETQ. The CDR3 totals 15 residues. The CDR3 here is CASISGATNTGELFF. The CDR3 nucleotides are TGCGCCAGCATTTCGGGGGCGACGAACACCGGGGAGCTGTTTTTT. Complete variable domain (other parts from reference TRBV5-1 and TRBJ2-2): KAGVTQTPRYLIKTRGQQVTLSCSPISGHRSVSWYQQTPGQGLQFLFEYFSETQRNKGNFPGRFSGRQFSNSRSEMNVSTLELGDSALYLCASISGATNTGELFFGEGSRLTVL.

This chain uses TRBV10-3 with TRBJ2-1, with TRBD2 identical over 8 bases. After removal of 2 bases from V and 7 bases from J, the junction contained 4 bases not matched to a gene. CDR1 is ENHRY and CDR2 is SYGVKD in the germline V gene. The CDR3 loop spans 14 amino acids. The CDR3 nucleotides are TGTGCCATCAGTGAGAACGGGAGGGGTAATGAGCAGTTCTTC. Its translation: CAISENGRGNEQFF.

This sequence joins TRBV7-2 and TRBJ1-1; D unclear. Germline V gives CDR1 SGHTA, CDR2 FQGNSA. This CDR3 has 13 amino acids. Trimming shortened V by 7 bases and J by 0 bases, and 9 bases separated the two germline ends. CDR3 sequence reads: CASTQGVNTEAFF. CDR3 coding DNA: TGTGCCAGCACCCAAGGCGTGAACACTGAAGCTTTCTTT.

V and J are TRBV5-1 and TRBJ1-3; a possible D gene is TRBD1 (5 bases). The CDR3 runs to 14 residues. The germline gives CDR1 SGHRS, CDR2 YFSETQ. Trimming left V 3 bases short and J 6 bases short, with 13 bases between. Written as DNA, the CDR3 is TGCGCCAGCAGCTCGGGACTGTCGGCAAACACCATATATTTT. It codes for CASSSGLSANTIYF.

The chain has TRBV7-2 and TRBJ2-6; D is undetermined. There are 15 residues in the CDR3. Germline loops: CDR1 SGHTA, CDR2 FQGNSA. Trimming removed 1 base at V and 4 bases at J, with 8 bases between. CDR3: CASSLVASGANVLTF. CDR3 coding DNA: TGTGCCAGCAGCTTAGTGGCTTCAGGGGCCAACGTCCTGACTTTC.

This rearrangement joins TRBV19 to TRBJ1-2; 9 positions agree with TRBD1. The CDR3 has 15 residues. The ends lost 3 bases at V and 8 bases at J; junction bases unmatched: 10. Germline CDR1 and CDR2: LNHDA and SQIVND (reference sequence). The CDR3 loop is CASSMTGGLTRGYTF. In DNA form, the CDR3 reads TGTGCCAGTAGTATGACAGGGGGTCTCACTCGCGGCTACACCTTC.

The gene calls are TRBV7-9 and TRBJ1-1; D ambiguous. This CDR3 is 13 amino acids long. The germline V gene encodes CDR1 SEHNR and CDR2 FQNEAQ (reference sequence). Between the trimmed V and J ends, which lost 3 bases and 4 bases, there was a span of 9 bases. The CDR3 is CASSLAAVTEAFF. The DNA of the CDR3 is TGTGCCAGCAGCTTGGCGGCAGTCACTGAAGCTTTCTTT.

The chain joins TRBV5-1 to TRBJ1-2; the match to TRBD1 covers 8 bases. Trimming at V came to 4 bases and at J to 4 bases, leaving 12 bases not matched to a gene. Germline CDR1 reads SGHRS; CDR2 reads YFSETQ. The CDR3 runs to 16 residues. The CDR3, as DNA: TGCGCCAGCAGCCCGGACTCAGGGGGCCAGCTCTATGGCTACACCTTC. This translates into CASSPDSGGQLYGYTF.

The chain has TRBV5-8 and TRBJ1-2; weak D call: TRBD1 (5 bases). Germline loops: CDR1 SGHTS, CDR2 YDEGEE. V shed 7 bases and J shed 5 bases, with 18 bases lying between them. The length of the CDR3 is 14 residues. In DNA, the CDR3 is TGTGCCAGCGCGAATGGCAGGGAAGAATATGGCTACACCTTC. Protein: CASANGREEYGYTF.

The genes are TRBV5-1 and TRBJ2-3; tentative D call: TRBD2 (5 bases). Trimming took 4 bases from V and 2 from J, leaving 14 bases between them. The germline V gene encodes CDR1 SGHRS and CDR2 YFSETQ. CDR3 length: 15 residues. CDR3 amino acids: CASSVGLGHTDTQYF. CDR3 in DNA: TGCGCCAGCAGCGTCGGACTCGGTCACACAGATACGCAGTATTTT.

V usage is TRBV7-2 and J usage is TRBJ1-2; 7 bases line up with TRBD1. CDR1 SGHTA and CDR2 FQGNSA come from the germline V gene. CDR3 length equals 15 residues. Trimming removed 5 bases from V and 2 bases from J; junction bases left unmatched: 8. CDR3 in DNA: TGTGCCAGCAGCCCGAACCCGACAGGGAACTATGGCTACACCTTC. The encoded protein is CASSPNPTGNYGYTF.

The V gene is TRBV2, the J gene TRBJ1-6; D may be TRBD1 (6 bases). The length of the CDR3 is 16 residues. V was cut by 7 bases and J by 9 bases, with 22 bases left in between. The germline V gene encodes CDR1 SNHLY and CDR2 FYNNEI. The CDR3 here is CASTEGATGGRSPLHF. The CDR3 DNA follows: TGTGCCAGCACCGAAGGTGCTACCGGGGGGCGTTCACCCCTCCACTTT.